This T cell receptor beta chain was sequenced during a study of T cells in Graves' hyperthyroidism and ophthalmopathy. Study-level findings and limits: A model of 13 V-J features distinguished ophthalmopathy from stable hyperthyroidism. Blood held most thyroid clonotypes expanded above 0.001 frequency.

This clonotype appeared a single time. The target antigen is unknown. RNA transcripts provided the source from which TCR beta CDR3 regions were amplified. The primer set for the first-round RT-PCR of the TCR CDR3 was HTBI. From the multiplex PCR reads, TCRdb called clonotypes with MiXCR, one entry per CDR3 protein. The table lists 330,000 or so distinct CDR3 sequences, roughly 20% of them singletons. The trim removed 2 bases at V and 5 bases at J, leaving 3 bases unmatched. The CDR3 extends over 16 amino acids. Germline V CDR1 and CDR2: SGHTA, FQGTGA. Exclusion of a patient resulted from uncontrolled infection, other autoimmune disease, pregnancy or lactation.

Sequenced sample: blood. This clonotype was obtained from a man aged 50 to 59 with Graves' ophthalmopathy. The chain links TRBV7-3 to TRBJ2-5; TRBD2 agrees at 15 bases. The DNA for the CDR3 is TGTGCCAGCAGCTTAGGACTAGCGGGAGGGTGGGAGACCCAGTACTTC. Its translation: CASSLGLAGGWETQYF.